In its sample, the clone carrying this T cell receptor (beta chain) was seen once. This record comes from a study of blood T cell repertoires in COVID-19. Study-level information: Collection of acute and convalescent COVID-19 samples took place in the United States, Italy and Spain.

Clones were sequenced by immunoSEQ multiplex PCR, and TCRdb holds only the in-frame ones, with some missing. The table includes about 130,000 clones, around 86% detected once. Per germline, CDR1 LGHDT and CDR2 YNNKEL (reference sequence). With V trimmed by 4 bases and J by 8 bases, 11 bases remained unmatched. The CDR3 covers 16 residues. Sequenced sample: peripheral blood. This chain links TRBV3-1 (or the pseudogene TRBV3-2) with TRBJ2-1; 10 nucleotides agree with TRBD1. The TCR sequence derives from a woman aged 45-65 years who had recovered from COVID-19. CDR3 sequence: CASSPLSGQGKDEQFF. CDR3 bases: TGTGCCAGCAGCCCACTTTCGGGACAGGGGAAGGATGAGCAGTTCTTC.